A single sample gave rise to the 7 T cell receptor beta chains below, sequenced in a study of blood T cell repertoires in COVID-19. Produced via immunoSEQ multiplex PCR; TCRdb's table is partial and in-frame only. In the table there are around 220,000 clones, 70% to 90% of which are singletons. Sequenced input: PBMCs or T cells enriched from blood (not recorded which). These receptors originate from a middle-aged woman with acute COVID-19.

The chain uses TRBV7-2 and TRBJ1-1; D possibly corresponds to TRBD1 (5 bases). This CDR3 comprises 15 residues. Germline V gene lookup returns CDR1 SGHTA and CDR2 FQGNSA. Trimming took 2 bases from V and 2 from J, leaving 12 bases between them. The CDR3 coding sequence is TGTGCCAGCAGCTTACAACCAGGGATAAACACTGAAGCTTTCTTT. Translated: CASSLQPGINTEAFF.

The CDR3: CASHSGANVLTF. The CDR3 nucleotides read TGTGCCAGCCACTCTGGGGCCAACGTCCTGACTTTC. The chain recombines TRBV6-5 with TRBJ2-6, with D uncertain. Germline V gene sequence: CDR1 MNHEY, CDR2 SVGAGI. V dropped 8 bases and J dropped 0 bases, with 2 bases sitting between them. The CDR3 totals 12 residues.

A word on this clone: Additional DNA sequences in this sample encode the identical CDR3. The chain carries TRBV30 and TRBJ1-1, with no clear D. Germline assignment: CDR1 GTSNPN and CDR2 SVGIG (reference sequence). The CDR3 sequence is 12 residues long. The ends were cut back, 3 bases at V and 5 bases at J, with 10 bases in the middle. The CDR3 sequence is CAWSVRGTEAFF. The CDR3 coding sequence is TGTGCCTGGAGCGTGAGAGGAACTGAAGCTTTCTTT.

As regards this clone: This sample also contains other DNA sequences that code for the same CDR3. The chain links TRBV19 to TRBJ1-3; D not certain. Germline V lookup: CDR1 LNHDA, CDR2 SQIVND (reference sequence). The CDR3 runs 13 residues. V was cut by 3 bases and J by 2 bases, with 5 bases left in between. This CDR3 is CASSMGAGNTIYF. Written as DNA, the CDR3 is TGTGCCAGTAGTATGGGCGCTGGAAACACCATATATTTT. Full variable domain (outside the CDR3, taken from reference TRBV19 and TRBJ1-3): DGGITQSPKYLFRKEGQNVTLSCEQNLNHDAMYWYRQDPGQGLRLIYYSQIVNDFQKGDIAEGYSVSREKKESFPLTVTSAQKNPTAFYLCASSMGAGNTIYFGEGSWLTVV.

The rearrangement uses TRBV7-9 and TRBJ2-2; D gene uncertain. This CDR3 region has 13 residues. Between the trimmed V and J ends, which lost 6 bases and 6 bases, there was a span of 11 bases. Germline CDR1 is SEHNR and CDR2 is FQNEAQ (reference sequence). The CDR3 is CASSLLEAGELFF. DNA for the CDR3: TGTGCCAGCAGTCTTTTAGAGGCCGGGGAGCTGTTTTTT.

The chain recombines TRBV7-3 with TRBJ1-1; maybe TRBD1 (6 bases). CDR3 length equals 13 residues. Between the trimmed V and J ends, which lost 6 bases and 1 base, there was a span of 9 bases. Germline CDR1 SGHTA, CDR2 FQGTGA. CDR3 coding DNA: TGTGCCAGCAGTCGGGACAAGAACACTGAAGCTTTCTTT. It is translated as CASSRDKNTEAFF.

This chain uses TRBV7-6 with TRBJ2-7; perhaps TRBD2 as D (7 bases). CDR1 SGHVS and CDR2 FNYEAQ come from the germline V gene. V was trimmed by 1 base and J by 6 bases, leaving 16 bases between them. The CDR3 consists of 15 residues. The CDR3 spells CASSLGGEGEGEQYF. As DNA, the CDR3 is TGTGCCAGCAGCTTAGGTGGGGAGGGGGAAGGCGAGCAGTACTTC.